Shown below are 28 T cell receptor beta chains from a single sample sequenced in a study of cytomegalovirus exposure and HLA in healthy donors. In the PCR, 60 Vbeta and 13 Jbeta primers were used. Data came from immunoSEQ multiplex PCR; TCRdb stores just in-frame clones and leaves some out. The sample lists 93,000 or so clones, 60% to 70% occurring once. The specimen was PBMCs. These receptors were collected from a woman in her forties or fifties in good health and CMV-seronegative.

The rearrangement links TRBV11-2 to TRBJ2-3, with D perhaps TRBD2 (5 bases). The CDR3 is 18 residues long. In germline, CDR1 is SGHAT, CDR2 FQNNGV. V lost 3 bases and J lost 0, with 19 bases in between. CDR3 loop: CASSFSWRALASTDTQYF. The CDR3 DNA is TGTGCCAGCAGCTTTAGTTGGCGGGCCCTCGCTAGCACAGATACGCAGTATTTT.

The chain couples TRBV4-1 to TRBJ2-7; 7 bases align to TRBD2. CDR1 is MGHRA, CDR2 YSYEKL, per germline. V gave up 1 base and J gave up 4 bases; unmatched junction bases: 10. CDR3 length: 16 residues. The CDR3 sequence is CASSQGQPSGNYEQYF. Here the CDR3 DNA reads TGCGCCAGCAGCCAAGGGCAACCTAGCGGAAATTACGAGCAGTACTTC.

This clone was picked up a small number of times. The chain links TRBV6-6 to TRBJ1-1; D gene ambiguous. The CDR3 length is 13 residues. Germline V gives CDR1 MNHNY, CDR2 SVGAGI (reference sequence). V was cut by 3 bases and J by 1 base, with 6 bases left in between. The CDR3 spells CASSYTENTEAFF. The DNA for the CDR3 is TGTGCCAGCAGTTATACAGAGAACACTGAAGCTTTCTTT.

The V call is TRBV7-9, the J call TRBJ2-5, with D possibly TRBD2 on 5 matching bases. CDR1 is SEHNR, CDR2 FQNEAQ, per germline (reference sequence). The CDR3 sequence is 14 residues long. Trimming removed 4 bases from V and 5 bases from J, with 14 bases in between. CDR3: CASSSFAGPETQYF. DNA of the CDR3: TGTGCCAGCAGCTCCTTTGCGGGCCCGGAGACCCAGTACTTC.

This clone was recorded a few times. This chain connects TRBV9 to TRBJ2-1, with 8 positions matching TRBD2. The CDR3 extends over 15 amino acids. V shed 0 bases, J shed 3 bases, and the junction held 2 bases outside the gene matches. Germline CDR1 is SGDLS and CDR2 is YYNGEE. The CDR3 DNA reads as TGTGCCAGCAGCGTAGTAGGGACTAGCTACAATGAGCAGTTCTTC. Its translation is CASSVVGTSYNEQFF.

This clone was seen a few times. This rearrangement joins TRBV18 to TRBJ2-1, with TRBD2 identical over 10 bases. J lost 8 bases, V lost 6 bases, and 10 bases had no gene match. Germline V gene data show CDR1 as KGHSH and CDR2 as LQKENI. This CDR3 has 15 residues. DNA for the CDR3: TGTGCCAGCTCCCCGACGAGCGGGAGGGCCGATGAGCAGTTCTTC. Its translation is CASSPTSGRADEQFF.

The chain carries TRBV10-3 and TRBJ2-7, with 9 bases that match TRBD1. V lost 11 bases, J lost 4 bases, and 9 bases stayed unmatched. Germline lookup yields CDR1 ENHRY and CDR2 SYGVKD. The CDR3 runs to 13 residues. CDR3 in DNA: TGTGCCTCCAAGGGGGGACAGGGTTACGAGCAGTACTTC. The encoded protein is CASKGGQGYEQYF.

V usage is TRBV13 and J usage is TRBJ2-7; D unclear. Looked up from germline, CDR1 is PRHDT and CDR2 is FYEKMQ (reference sequence). The CDR3 sequence is 14 residues long. Deletions cut 5 bases from V and 4 bases from J, with 15 bases between. CDR3 sequence: CASSRVPNTYEQYF. CDR3 DNA sequence: TGTGCCAGCAGCCGAGTGCCTAATACTTACGAGCAGTACTTC.

The V call is TRBV7-2, the J call TRBJ2-2, with a possible D match to TRBD2 (5 bases). Germline CDR1 and CDR2: SGHTA and FQGNSA. This CDR3 spans 15 amino acids. Trimming removed 1 base from V and 5 bases from J, with 11 bases in between. In nucleotides, the CDR3 is TGTGCCAGCAGCTTAGGCAGAACTAGGACCGGGGAGCTGTTTTTT. Translating gives CASSLGRTRTGELFF.

The chain has TRBV4-2 and TRBJ1-6, with D maybe TRBD1 (6 bases). V lost 5 bases and J lost 0, with 17 bases in between. The germline CDR1 and CDR2 sequences are LGHNA and YNFKEQ. CDR3 length: 18 amino acids. The CDR3 spells CASSRDGQLNSYNSPLHF. As DNA, the CDR3 is TGTGCCAGCAGCAGAGATGGACAGCTTAACTCCTATAATTCACCCCTCCACTTT.

V usage is TRBV6-6 and J usage is TRBJ2-3; 12 nucleotides align to TRBD2. V lost 8 bases to trimming and J lost 5 bases; unmatched junction nucleotides: 8. This CDR3 comprises 15 residues. Germline V gene data show CDR1 as MNHNY and CDR2 as SVGAGI (reference sequence). In DNA form, the CDR3 reads TGTGCCAGCTGCCTAGCGGGAGGGCCCGGAGATACGCAGTATTTT. Encoded protein: CASCLAGGPGDTQYF.

The J gene is TRBJ2-1, the V gene TRBV28; 8 bases map to TRBD1. V lost 3 bases to trimming and J lost 4 bases; unmatched junction nucleotides: 11. This CDR3 comprises 17 residues. Germline CDR1 and CDR2: MDHEN and SYDVKM. CDR3 residues: CASSLRQGAVSYNEQFF. The CDR3 DNA sequence: TGTGCCAGCAGTTTGCGCCAGGGGGCTGTATCGTACAATGAGCAGTTCTTC.

This rearrangement joins TRBV30 to TRBJ1-5, with TRBD1 as a possible D gene (6 bases). Trimming removed 2 bases at V and 6 bases at J, with 11 bases between. CDR3 length equals 13 residues. CDR1 is GTSNPN, CDR2 SVGIG, per germline (reference sequence). CDR3 loop: CAWSIQGFQPQHF. The CDR3 DNA reads TGTGCCTGGAGTATACAGGGATTTCAGCCCCAGCATTTT.

The chain uses TRBV4-2 and TRBJ2-2; D not resolved. This CDR3 has 17 amino acids. Trimming took off 0 bases at V and 1 base at J, with 12 bases between the two ends. CDR1 is LGHNA and CDR2 is YNFKEQ in the germline V gene. The CDR3 coding sequence is TGTGCCAGCAGCCAAGAATCCCCTAACGGGAACACCGGGGAGCTGTTTTTT. Protein: CASSQESPNGNTGELFF.

The V and J genes are TRBV6-1 and TRBJ2-7, with TRBD1 identical over 7 bases. The germline gives CDR1 MNHNS, CDR2 SASEGT. The CDR3 loop spans 16 amino acids. V lost 2 bases, J lost 12 bases, and 19 bases stayed unmatched. The CDR3 protein is CASSETYVGQSTRMYF. The CDR3 DNA follows: TGTGCCAGCAGTGAAACGTACGTGGGACAGAGCACCCGCATGTACTTC.

The genes are TRBV6-1 and TRBJ1-2; perhaps TRBD1 as D (5 bases). The CDR3 runs to 13 residues. The V gene lost 11 bases and the J gene lost 4 bases, with 17 bases spanning the gap. CDR1 MNHNS and CDR2 SASEGT come from the germline V gene. CDR3 nucleotide sequence: TGTGCCGGACAAAAGGAGCTTTCCTATGGCTACACCTTC. Translating it yields CAGQKELSYGYTF.

The CDR3 loop is CASSLSALLRNEQFF. Here the CDR3 DNA reads TGTGCCAGCAGCTTATCAGCCCTACTGCGGAATGAGCAGTTCTTC. The chain links TRBV7-8 to TRBJ2-1; unclear D gene. CDR1 is SGHVS and CDR2 is FQNEAQ in the germline V gene. The CDR3 sequence is 15 residues long. Trimming took 2 bases from V and 7 from J, leaving 15 bases between them.

V usage is TRBV28 and J usage is TRBJ1-2; D is perhaps TRBD1 (6 bases). The CDR3 runs 15 residues. V gave up 5 bases and J gave up 7 bases, with 20 bases separating them. CDR1 and CDR2 (germline): MDHEN, SYDVKM. CDR3 DNA: TGTGCCAGCAGTCCGTCCGATGGGGGCTTCTTTGGCTACACCTTC. Translating it yields CASSPSDGGFFGYTF.

The V call is TRBV7-2, the J call TRBJ2-1; D is ambiguous. From germline, CDR1 is SGHTA and CDR2 FQGNSA. This CDR3 spans 12 amino acids. Trimming left V 5 bases short and J 3 bases short, with 5 bases between. The CDR3 region is CASSPLYNEQFF. CDR3 DNA sequence: TGTGCCAGCAGCCCACTCTACAATGAGCAGTTCTTC. The full variable domain, rest sourced from reference TRBV7-2 and TRBJ2-1, is GAGVSQSPSNKVTEKGKDVELRCDPISGHTALYWYRQSLGQGLEFLIYFQGNSAPDKSGLPSDRFSAERTGGSVSTLTIQRTQQEDSAVYLCASSPLYNEQFFGPGTRLTVL.

This clone occurred once. This sequence joins TRBV30 and TRBJ1-6, with 10 nucleotides matching TRBD1. CDR1 and CDR2 from the germline V gene are GTSNPN and SVGIG (reference sequence). With V trimmed by 6 bases and J by 7 bases, 3 bases remained unmatched. CDR3 length: 13 amino acids. The CDR3 region is CACPGQGNSPLHF. CDR3 nucleotide sequence: TGTGCCTGCCCGGGACAGGGGAATTCACCCCTCCACTTT.

The gene calls are TRBV4-1 and TRBJ1-1, with D unclear. V was pared by 1 base and J by 0 bases, with 9 bases between. CDR3 length: 15 residues. Germline-derived CDR1 and CDR2 are MGHRA and YSYEKL. The CDR3 protein is CASSQVEQMNTEAFF. The CDR3 DNA sequence: TGCGCCAGCAGCCAAGTTGAACAGATGAACACTGAAGCTTTCTTT.

A few counts support this clone. This chain uses TRBV5-1 with TRBJ2-1; perhaps TRBD2 as D (7 bases). CDR1 is SGHRS and CDR2 is YFSETQ in the germline V gene. The CDR3 runs 15 residues. The V end lost 1 base, the J end lost 6 bases, and 14 bases lay between the germline ends. The CDR3 loop reads CASSLNEGGGNEQFF. The CDR3, as DNA: TGCGCCAGCAGCTTGAATGAGGGAGGGGGCAATGAGCAGTTCTTC. The variable domain in full, with the rest retrieved from reference TRBV5-1 and TRBJ2-1, is KAGVTQTPRYLIKTRGQQVTLSCSPISGHRSVSWYQQTPGQGLQFLFEYFSETQRNKGNFPGRFSGRQFSNSRSEMNVSTLELGDSALYLCASSLNEGGGNEQFFGPGTRLTVL.

V usage is TRBV7-2 and J usage is TRBJ1-4; D not resolved. The CDR3 is 15 residues long. V gave up 4 bases and J gave up 1 base, with 10 bases separating them. Per germline, CDR1 SGHTA and CDR2 FQGNSA. The CDR3 DNA reads TGTGCCAGCAGCTCGAACGCCGGAACTAATGAAAAACTGTTTTTT. Protein: CASSSNAGTNEKLFF.

The chain recombines TRBV15 with TRBJ2-5; D is uncertain. The CDR3 is 14 amino acids. Germline V gene lookup returns CDR1 LNHNV and CDR2 YYDKDF (reference sequence). V lost 0 bases to trimming and J lost 2 bases, with 7 bases between them. The CDR3 sequence is CATSRDPQQETQYF. The CDR3 nucleotides are TGTGCCACCAGCAGAGATCCCCAACAAGAGACCCAGTACTTC.

The chain combines TRBV5-6 with TRBJ2-5, with D tentatively TRBD2 (6 bases). The V end was cut by 9 bases, the J end by 5 bases, with 20 bases between. The germline gives CDR1 SGHDT, CDR2 YYEEEE. This CDR3 comprises 14 residues. The CDR3 here is CATRSGGEGETQYF. The CDR3 DNA follows: TGTGCCACCCGCTCAGGAGGGGAAGGGGAGACCCAGTACTTC.

This clone was detected only a few times. The rearrangement joins TRBV10-3 to TRBJ1-5; 9 bases fit TRBD1. The germline CDR1 and CDR2 sequences are ENHRY and SYGVKD. V dropped 9 bases and J dropped 11; count of bases not matched to a gene: 14. The CDR3 length is 14 residues. CDR3 residues: CAISGGTGSGTQHF. Here the CDR3 DNA reads TGTGCCATAAGCGGCGGGACAGGGTCCGGGACCCAGCATTTT.

About this clone itself: The junction departs from the called germline gene at one end, perhaps through a read error. The chain carries TRBV4-2 and TRBJ2-7; D might be TRBD2 (5 bases). The CDR3 covers 14 residues. CDR1 and CDR2 (germline): LGHNA, YNFKEQ. CDR3 nucleotide sequence: TGTACCAGCAGCGAAATCGGGGTAGCCTACGAGCAGTACTTC. Protein product: CTSSEIGVAYEQYF.

This clone was observed a few times. This sequence joins TRBV2 and TRBJ2-3; weak D call: TRBD2 (7 bases). The CDR3 runs 16 residues. Germline V gives CDR1 SNHLY, CDR2 FYNNEI. The V end lost 6 bases, the J end lost 2 bases, and 18 bases lay between the germline ends. The DNA for the CDR3 is TGTGCCAGCAGAAGGGGGGGGGACTTTCTCACAGATACGCAGTATTTT. Its translation is CASRRGGDFLTDTQYF.